These T cell receptor beta chains were read from a single sample in a study of T cells after yellow fever vaccination. TCRdb recomputed calls from the 5' RACE reads with MiXCR, one row per CDR3 protein. Of 400,000 or so distinct CDR3 sequences in the sample, around 19% are singletons; the top ten hold 18%. The specimen comprised PBMCs, sampled before the yellow fever booster vaccination. The receptors were sampled from a man aged 18 to 29 who received the YFV17D yellow fever vaccine. The CDR3 runs from the conserved cysteine through the conserved F or W. The D gene is left open where the match is weak. A row's size may be missing; if present it is once, few, many or a size class.

J gene | D gene | clone size | V gene | CDR3 protein | CDR3 DNA
TRBJ1-2 | TRBD1 | . | TRBV7-2 | CASSLNRGGYGYTF | TGTGCCAGCAGCTTGAACAGGGGAGGGTATGGCTACACCTTC
TRBJ2-1 | . | many | TRBV4-3 | CASSQELVNEQFF | TGCGCCAGCAGCCAAGAACTAGTCAATGAGCAGTTCTTC
TRBJ2-7 | . | . | TRBV6-1 | CASSGSSTRAYEQYF | TGTGCCAGCAGTGGAAGCTCGACAAGGGCCTACGAGCAGTACTTC
TRBJ2-3 | TRBD2 | few | TRBV6-2/TRBV6-3 | CASSKHPGLERDTQYF | TGTGCCAGCAGTAAACACCCGGGACTAGAAAGGGATACGCAGTATTTT
TRBJ2-5 | . | . | TRBV6-6 | CASGGPEETQYF | TGTGCCAGCGGGGGACCCGAAGAGACCCAGTACTTC
TRBJ2-3 | TRBD1 | . | TRBV7-3 | CASSSDRATDTQYF | TGTGCCAGCAGCTCCGACAGGGCCACAGATACGCAGTATTTT
TRBJ1-4 | . | . | TRBV10-3 | CAIGRQDNEKLFF | TGTGCCATCGGGAGACAGGATAATGAAAAACTGTTTTTT
TRBJ2-6 | . | . | TRBV6-1 | CASSEVVGWANVLTF | TGTGCCAGCAGTGAAGTAGTGGGGTGGGCCAACGTCCTGACTTTC
TRBJ1-6 | . | . | TRBV7-3 | CASSLERDSPLHF | TGTGCCAGCAGCTTAGAGAGGGATTCACCCCTCCACTTT
TRBJ2-7 | . | . | TRBV6-5 | CASSPGANEQYF | TGTGCCAGCAGTCCCGGCGCCAACGAGCAGTACTTC
TRBJ1-1 | . | . | TRBV18 | CASSPYVSEAFF | TGTGCCAGCTCTCCCTACGTCTCTGAAGCTTTCTTT
TRBJ2-1 | . | few | TRBV6-5 | CASSNRERGNEQFF | TGTGCCAGCAGTAACAGGGAGAGGGGGAATGAGCAGTTCTTC
TRBJ2-1 | TRBD2 | few | TRBV7-2 | CASSSLAGGPSYNEQFF | TGTGCCAGCAGCTCCCTAGCGGGGGGGCCGTCCTACAATGAGCAGTTCTTC
TRBJ1-5 | . | . | TRBV20-1 | CSAAHGTGNQPQHF | TGCAGTGCCGCCCACGGGACGGGGAATCAGCCCCAGCATTTT
TRBJ1-2 | . | . | TRBV6-1 | CASKRLQGGDTF | TGTGCCAGCAAACGTCTACAGGGTGGCGACACCTTC
TRBJ1-1 | . | . | TRBV20-1 | CSAPVPTTEAFF | TGCAGTGCCCCCGTCCCCACCACTGAAGCTTTCTTT
TRBJ2-1 | TRBD2 | few | TRBV28 | CASQRGSYNEQFF | TGTGCCAGTCAGCGGGGGAGTTACAATGAGCAGTTCTTC
TRBJ2-3 | . | . | TRBV27 | CASSPRTDPDTQYF | TGTGCCAGCAGTCCCCGGACGGACCCCGATACGCAGTATTTT
TRBJ1-5 | . | . | TRBV7-2 | CASSFLFQPQHF | TGTGCCAGCAGCTTCCTTTTTCAGCCCCAGCATTTT
TRBJ1-1 | TRBD1 | few | TRBV4-3 | CASSQGQGAMNTEAFF | TGCGCCAGCAGCCAAGGGCAGGGGGCAATGAACACTGAAGCTTTCTTT
TRBJ1-2 | . | few | TRBV7-2 | CASSRTAGIANYGYTF | TGTGCCAGCAGCCGAACGGCGGGAATTGCTAACTATGGCTACACCTTC
TRBJ2-5 | TRBD1 | few | TRBV5-6 | CASSSRDRKETQYF | TGTGCCAGCAGCAGCCGGGACAGGAAAGAGACCCAGTACTTC
TRBJ2-7 | . | . | TRBV30 | CAWSPLWGESSYEQYF | TGTGCCTGGTCCCCCCTTTGGGGAGAGAGCTCCTACGAGCAGTACTTC
TRBJ2-7 | . | . | TRBV28 | CASSFGSVQYF | TGTGCCAGCAGTTTCGGTTCGGTGCAGTACTTC
TRBJ1-2 | . | . | TRBV6-4 | CASKNAWGFYGYTF | TGTGCCAGCAAGAATGCCTGGGGCTTCTATGGCTACACCTTC
TRBJ2-1 | . | few | TRBV7-8 | CASSLWGRSSYNEQFF | TGTGCCAGCAGCTTATGGGGCAGGAGCTCCTACAATGAGCAGTTCTTC
TRBJ1-2 | . | . | TRBV5-1 | CASSPFMRLDGYTF | TGCGCCAGCAGCCCGTTTATGAGACTCGATGGCTACACCTTC
TRBJ2-7 | . | few | TRBV12-3/TRBV12-4 | CASTLGPPLGSYEQYF | TGTGCCAGCACCTTGGGACCCCCCCTTGGTTCCTACGAGCAGTACTTC
TRBJ1-1 | TRBD1 | . | TRBV6-6 | CASNAGTGAAYFEAFF | TGTGCCAGCAATGCCGGGACAGGGGCGGCGTATTTTGAAGCTTTCTTT
TRBJ2-5 | . | . | TRBV10-3 | CAISESKGAGGETQYF | TGTGCCATCAGTGAGTCCAAGGGGGCCGGGGGAGAGACCCAGTACTTC
TRBJ2-7 | . | . | TRBV7-2 | CASSLDPFHEQYF | TGTGCCAGCAGCTTGGACCCTTTCCACGAGCAGTACTTC
TRBJ2-5 | TRBD1 | . | TRBV20-1 | CSAGTGVETQYF | TGCAGTGCGGGGACAGGGGTGGAGACCCAGTACTTC
TRBJ2-3 | . | few | TRBV7-9 | CASSLPSAGTDTQYF | TGTGCCAGCAGCTTACCTAGCGCGGGAACAGATACGCAGTATTTT
TRBJ1-6 | . | few | TRBV7-3 | CASSFEHSPLHF | TGTGCCAGCAGCTTCGAGCATTCACCCCTCCACTTT